This TCR beta chain was captured in a study of identical twins' blood T cells. At the level of the study: Roughly 50 million reads covered roughly six alpha-chain and roughly six beta-chain libraries.

The CDR3 sequence is 14 residues long. Germline V gives CDR1 DFQATT, CDR2 SNEGSKA (reference sequence). V lost 6 bases and J 7 bases, leaving 22 bases between the germline ends. TCR cDNA libraries were made from RNA using a previously described, modified protocol. TCRdb called the 5' RACE reads again in MiXCR, with one record for every CDR3 protein. The profile shows fewer than 450,000 distinct CDR3 sequences, about 28% of them singletons. Three pairs of healthy female monozygous twins were the donors. This sequence originates from a woman aged 18 to 50 in good health. The chain combines TRBV20-1 with TRBJ2-7; TRBD2 might be the D (6 bases). Sample: PBMCs. CDR3 DNA sequence: TGCAGTGCGAATAGACTAGGAATTACGAGGGAGCAGTACTTC. Amino acids: CSANRLGITREQYF.